This T cell receptor beta chain was captured in a study of OX40 agonist ivuxolimab in advanced cancers. Study details: Six ivuxolimab dose levels, 0.01 to 10 mg/kg, were given intravenously every 2 weeks.

This CDR3 has 15 amino acids. CDR1 is KGHSH, CDR2 LQKENI, per germline. General study points: CD4+ and CD8+ blood T cells expanded clonally by week 6 at 0.1 to 3.0 mg/kg. Which antigen the expanded peripheral T cells recognized is unknown.

To note about this clone: Its antigen is as yet unknown.

TCRdb keeps only in-frame clones here, not all; method: immunoSEQ multiplex PCR. Among tens of thousands of clones, about 87% were seen once, and the ten largest hold just under 7%. The chain recombines TRBV18 with TRBJ2-5, with D tentatively TRBD1 (6 bases). The tail of the sequence fits TRBJ2-7 better, so the J call may be wrong. The clonotype was recovered from an adult with an advanced solid tumor such as melanoma, head and neck, liver or kidney cancer. The specimen comprised CD4+ or CD8+ T cells sorted from blood, sampled in a trial of the OX40 agonist ivuxolimab. The CDR3 nucleotides are TGTGCCAGCTCACCCGGCAGGGGTCCTTCCTACGAGCAGTACTTC. This codes for CASSPGRGPSYEQYF.